One sample yielded the 10 T cell receptor beta chains listed below, sequenced in a study of T-cell memory formation after mild COVID-19. MiXCR was run by TCRdb on the 5' RACE reads, yielding one entry per CDR3 protein. The data contain approximately 110,000 distinct CDR3 sequences, around a fifth of them singletons. The material sequenced was PBMCs or a T cell subset sorted from them (not recorded which). The receptors originated from a man between 18 and 35 years old who had mild COVID-19 (a few samples of this study predate the infection). Cell type and time point are not known.

Here the CDR3 reads CASSLSFGAPNEQFF. CDR3 nucleotide sequence: TGTGCCAGCAGCTTATCCTTCGGCGCCCCCAATGAGCAGTTCTTC. This sequence joins TRBV7-9 and TRBJ2-1; the D is unclear. Trimming removed 2 bases at V and 6 bases at J, with 14 bases between. The CDR3 runs to 15 residues. Looked up from germline, CDR1 is SEHNR and CDR2 is FQNEAQ (reference sequence).

This clonotype appeared a few times. The rearrangement links TRBV25-1 to TRBJ1-4; D remains unclear. Germline CDR1 MGHDK, CDR2 SYGVNS. Deletions cut 4 bases from V and 4 bases from J, with 13 bases between. The CDR3 loop spans 15 amino acids. The CDR3 DNA sequence: TGTGCCAGCAGTGTTACGGCAACCTTTAATGAAAAACTGTTTTTT. This codes for CASSVTATFNEKLFF.

The V and J genes are TRBV7-9 and TRBJ2-1; D is possibly TRBD1 or TRBD2 (5 bases each). This CDR3 is 15 amino acids long. The V gene lost 4 bases and the J gene lost 7 bases, with 17 bases spanning the gap. The V gene's germline CDR1 is SEHNR and CDR2 FQNEAQ (reference sequence). The DNA for the CDR3 is TGTGCCAGCAGCTATGACCCGGGACCCGAGAATGAGCAGTTCTTC. Protein product: CASSYDPGPENEQFF.

This clonotype has more than one count but fewer than ten. This chain links TRBV7-9 with TRBJ2-3; 12 nucleotides agree with TRBD1. CDR3 length: 16 amino acids. The V gene's germline CDR1 is SEHNR and CDR2 FQNEAQ (reference sequence). Trimming removed 8 bases from V and 5 bases from J; junction bases left unmatched: 11. The CDR3 sequence is CASRAGTGGIGDTQYF. DNA for the CDR3: TGTGCCAGCCGTGCCGGGACAGGGGGCATAGGAGATACGCAGTATTTT.

This clonotype was recorded a few times. The chain is built from TRBV6-2 or TRBV6-3 and TRBJ2-1; TRBD1 matches at 8 bases. Germline trimming cut 8 bases from V and 1 base from J; bases unmatched to any gene: 4. Germline assignment: CDR1 MNHEY and CDR2 SVGEGT. This CDR3 has 14 residues. The CDR3 coding sequence is TGTGCCAGCCAGGGGGCGAGATCCTACAATGAGCAGTTCTTC. Protein sequence: CASQGARSYNEQFF.

In this sample, this clonotype turned up once. V and J are TRBV12-3 or TRBV12-4 and TRBJ2-3, with D possibly TRBD1 on 6 matching bases. This CDR3 spans 14 amino acids. Trimming cost V 5 bases and J 2 bases, with 11 bases left between them. The CDR3, as DNA: TGTGCCAGCAGTAACACAGGGCCCACAGATACGCAGTATTTT. Translating it yields CASSNTGPTDTQYF.

The CDR3 protein is CASSLSVTLNEKLFF. CDR3 nucleotides: TGTGCCAGCAGCTTGTCCGTTACCCTAAATGAAAAACTGTTTTTT. The chain carries TRBV5-5 and TRBJ1-4; D call uncertain. The CDR3 is 15 residues long. V lost 1 base and J lost 5, with 12 bases in between. Germline CDR1 SGHKS, CDR2 YYEKEE (reference sequence).

This clonotype was counted between two and nine times. The chain links TRBV7-2 to TRBJ1-4; TRBD1 is a possible D gene (5 bases). The V gene's germline CDR1 is SGHTA and CDR2 FQGNSA. V was clipped by 4 bases and J by 8 bases, with 11 bases between them. The CDR3 totals 13 residues. The CDR3 sequence is CASSWGPAEKLFF. In nucleotides, the CDR3 is TGTGCCAGCAGCTGGGGCCCGGCGGAAAAACTGTTTTTT.

The sample holds a few counts of this clonotype. The chain employs TRBV9 and TRBJ2-1, with D maybe TRBD1 (6 bases). CDR3 length: 14 amino acids. Germline assignment: CDR1 SGDLS and CDR2 YYNGEE. Trimming pared 0 bases from V and 7 bases from J, leaving 11 bases between. CDR3 DNA sequence: TGTGCCAGCAGCGTAGAGGGGGACGGGAATGAGCAGTTCTTC. Translation: CASSVEGDGNEQFF.

The sample holds a few counts of this clonotype. CDR3 coding DNA: TGTGCCAGCAGTTACGGGCAGGGGGTCCCTGAAGCTTTCTTT. Translating it yields CASSYGQGVPEAFF. The rearrangement uses TRBV6-5 and TRBJ1-1; 7 positions match TRBD1. V shed 2 bases and J 6 bases; nucleotides not matched to a gene: 6. The CDR3 contains 14 residues. Per the germline V gene, CDR1 is MNHEY and CDR2 is SVGAGI.